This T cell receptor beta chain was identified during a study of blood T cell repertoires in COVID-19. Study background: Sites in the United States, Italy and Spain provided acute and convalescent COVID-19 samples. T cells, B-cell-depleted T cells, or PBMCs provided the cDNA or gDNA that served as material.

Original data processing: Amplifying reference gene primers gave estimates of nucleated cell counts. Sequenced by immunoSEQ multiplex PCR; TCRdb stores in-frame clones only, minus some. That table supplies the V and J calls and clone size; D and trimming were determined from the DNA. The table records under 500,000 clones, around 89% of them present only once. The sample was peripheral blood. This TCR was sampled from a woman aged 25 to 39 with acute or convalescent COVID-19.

CDR3 amino acids: CASSATGTGGRNTIYF. In DNA, the CDR3 is TGTGCCAGCAGCGCCACTGGGACAGGTGGTAGAAACACCATATATTTT. The chain carries TRBV9 and TRBJ1-3; 8 bases map to TRBD1. CDR1 and CDR2 (germline): SGDLS, YYNGEE. V lost 3 bases and J lost 5; bases outside the gene matches: 10. This CDR3 spans 16 amino acids.